The rows below give T cell receptor beta chains drawn from one sample of a study of blood T cell repertoires in COVID-19. This table comes from immunoSEQ multiplex PCR, and its TCRdb copy is limited to in-frame clones, with some not included. The table lists 220,000 or so clones, roughly 90% of them singletons. The specimen was PBMCs or T cells enriched from blood (not recorded which). These receptors were obtained from a man aged 25 to 45 who had been exposed to COVID-19. Each CDR3 is given with its conserved first and last residue. The D gene is left open where the match is weak. A clone size is listed for some rows: how often the clone was seen (once, few, many), or a class if it is expanded.

d_gene	abundance	j_gene	v_gene	CDR3aa	CDR3nt
NA	NA	TRBJ1-5	TRBV6-6	CASSSADREPQHF	TGTGCCAGCAGTTCCGCCGACCGGGAGCCCCAGCATTTT
TRBD1	NA	TRBJ1-5	TRBV7-6	CASSPRTGEGQPQHF	TGTGCCAGCAGCCCACGGACAGGGGAGGGTCAGCCCCAGCATTTT
TRBD1	NA	TRBJ2-7	TRBV4-2	CASSRTGASEQYF	TGTGCCAGCAGCCGAACAGGGGCATCTGAGCAGTACTTC
TRBD1	once	TRBJ1-2	TRBV2	CASSEAGQGAYGYTF	TGTGCCAGCAGTGAAGCGGGACAGGGGGCCTATGGCTACACCTTC
NA	NA	TRBJ2-3	TRBV6-2/TRBV6-3	CASSYSMGGTQYF	TGTGCCAGCAGTTACTCGATGGGGGGTACGCAGTATTTT
NA	NA	TRBJ2-7	TRBV21-1	CASSKGGSIFSYEQYF	TGTGCCAGCAGCAAAGGGGGCAGTATTTTCTCCTACGAGCAGTACTTC
NA	NA	TRBJ2-7	TRBV28	CASGSESDLTTLYEQYF	TGTGCCAGCGGATCAGAGAGCGACCTTACTACTCTCTACGAGCAGTACTTC
NA	NA	TRBJ1-1	TRBV5-4	CASSLTGALNTEAFF	TGTGCCAGCAGCCTAACAGGTGCACTGAACACTGAAGCTTTCTTT
NA	NA	TRBJ1-1	TRBV5-4	CASSSGLYTEAFF	TGTGCCAGCAGTTCGGGACTCTACACTGAAGCTTTCTTT
NA	NA	TRBJ2-7	TRBV6-5	CASHPTGSREQYF	TGTGCCAGTCACCCGACGGGATCGAGAGAGCAGTACTTC
NA	NA	TRBJ1-2	TRBV29-1	CSAGGGRSYGYTF	TGCAGCGCCGGCGGGGGCCGCTCCTATGGCTACACCTTC
TRBD1	NA	TRBJ2-7	TRBV11-2	CASSYPGTGYEQYF	TGTGCCAGCAGCTATCCCGGGACAGGGTACGAGCAGTACTTC
NA	NA	TRBJ1-5	TRBV2	CASAGPPQHF	TGTGCCAGCGCGGGCCCGCCCCAGCATTTT
NA	NA	TRBJ2-1	TRBV5-1	CASSQNNEQFF	TGCGCCAGCAGCCAGAACAATGAGCAGTTCTTC
NA	NA	TRBJ1-3	TRBV5-6	CASSLFSGPGNTIYF	TGTGCCAGCAGCTTGTTCTCAGGGCCCGGAAACACCATATATTTT
TRBD1	NA	TRBJ2-1	TRBV10-2	CATLSAGGVDEQFF	TGCGCCACCCTGTCAGCAGGGGGTGTGGATGAGCAGTTCTTC
TRBD1	NA	TRBJ1-6	TRBV19	CASSITGTGDGNSPLHF	TGTGCCAGTAGTATAACGGGGACAGGCGACGGGAATTCACCCCTCCACTTT
NA	NA	TRBJ2-7	TRBV11-2	CASSLDRVIRLF	TGTGCCAGCAGCTTAGATCGGGTAATCCGGCTCTTC
NA	NA	TRBJ1-1	TRBV6-5	CASSNAGTEAFF	TGTGCCAGCAGTAATGCAGGTACTGAAGCTTTCTTT
NA	once	TRBJ2-2	TRBV10-3	CAISGGSTGELFF	TGTGCCATCAGTGGAGGAAGCACCGGGGAGCTGTTTTTT
NA	NA	TRBJ2-7	TRBV30	CAKEEGLGKYF	TGTGCAAAAGAGGAGGGGCTGGGGAAATACTTC
NA	NA	TRBJ2-2	TRBV9	CASSLTSTGELFF	TGTGCCAGCAGCCTAACGTCGACCGGGGAGCTGTTTTTT
NA	NA	TRBJ1-3	TRBV6-5	CASSYSIWGDNTIYF	TGTGCCAGCAGTTACTCGATTTGGGGAGACAACACCATATATTTT
TRBD1	NA	TRBJ1-6	TRBV4-2	CASSLIGTGEYNSPLHF	TGTGCCAGCAGCCTAATCGGGACAGGGGAGTATAATTCACCCCTCCACTTT
NA	NA	TRBJ1-3	TRBV11-3	CASSTNTGANTIYF	TGTGCCAGCAGTACGAACACGGGAGCGAACACCATATATTTT
NA	NA	TRBJ1-6	TRBV19	CASSNRNQGSYNSPLHF	TGTGCCAGTAGTAATCGGAACCAGGGTTCCTATAATTCACCCCTCCACTTT
NA	NA	TRBJ1-1	TRBV4-1	CASSQDEWTTIMNTEAFF	TGCGCCAGCAGCCAAGATGAATGGACAACGATAATGAACACTGAAGCTTTCTTT
TRBD2	NA	TRBJ2-3	TRBV9	CASSPRLAVSTDTQYF	TGTGCCAGCAGCCCTCGCCTAGCGGTTAGCACAGATACGCAGTATTTT
NA	NA	TRBJ2-7	TRBV7-2	CASSLTTYEQYF	TGTGCCAGCAGCTTAACAACATACGAGCAGTACTTC
TRBD2	NA	TRBJ2-7	TRBV5-1	CASGLAGSEQYF	TGCGCCAGTGGACTAGCGGGCAGCGAGCAGTACTTC
NA	NA	TRBJ2-3	TRBV7-3	CASSSSSTDTQYF	TGTGCCAGCAGCTCTTCGTCCACAGATACGCAGTATTTT
NA	NA	TRBJ1-5	TRBV15	CATSSTSSNQPQHF	TGTGCCACCAGCAGTACATCCTCCAATCAGCCCCAGCATTTT
TRBD2	NA	TRBJ2-3	TRBV27	CASSSIRLAGAVLTDTQYF	TGTGCCAGCAGTTCCATTCGACTAGCGGGGGCCGTACTCACAGATACGCAGTATTTT
TRBD1	NA	TRBJ1-2	TRBV7-2	CASSFYWGTVAGYTF	TGTGCCAGCAGCTTCTATTGGGGGACAGTTGCTGGCTACACCTTC
NA	NA	TRBJ2-1	TRBV5-6	CASSLIWYPLANLEQFF	TGTGCCAGCAGCTTAATATGGTACCCCCTCGCGAATCTAGAGCAGTTCTTC
TRBD2	NA	TRBJ2-3	TRBV5-4	CASSPTRGADTQYF	TGTGCCAGCAGCCCGACCCGGGGGGCAGATACGCAGTATTTT
TRBD1	NA	TRBJ1-2	TRBV27	CASSFRDRASYGYTF	TGTGCCAGCAGTTTCCGGGACAGGGCCTCCTATGGCTACACCTTC
NA	once	TRBJ2-3	TRBV7-8	CASALQGTTDTQYF	TGTGCCAGCGCCCTACAGGGGACTACAGATACGCAGTATTTT
TRBD2	NA	TRBJ2-3	TRBV9	CASSGGGADTQYF	TGTGCCAGCAGTGGTGGGGGGGCAGATACGCAGTATTTT
NA	NA	TRBJ1-6	TRBV3-1/TRBV3-2	CASSQFLGGNSPLHF	TGTGCCAGCAGCCAATTCCTAGGGGGTAATTCACCCCTCCACTTT
TRBD1	NA	TRBJ1-1	TRBV29-1	CSVSTGTGGWTEAFF	TGCAGCGTTTCAACCGGGACAGGGGGTTGGACTGAAGCTTTCTTT
NA	NA	TRBJ1-5	TRBV3-1/TRBV3-2	CASSRAGSSQPQHF	TGTGCCAGCAGCCGTGCGGGGAGCAGTCAGCCCCAGCATTTT
NA	once	TRBJ1-2	TRBV7-6	CASSFQVREHSNYGYTF	TGTGCCAGCAGCTTCCAAGTCAGGGAACATTCCAACTATGGCTACACCTTC
TRBD1	NA	TRBJ2-7	TRBV19	CATLDRGYEQYF	TGTGCCACTCTGGACAGGGGGTACGAGCAGTACTTC
NA	NA	TRBJ1-2	TRBV7-8	CASSSVRVSGPANYGYTF	TGTGCCAGCAGCTCGGTTCGGGTGTCCGGTCCGGCTAACTATGGCTACACCTTC
TRBD2	NA	TRBJ2-5	TRBV4-1	CASSQEPSGVETQYF	TGCGCCAGCAGCCAAGAGCCTAGCGGGGTGGAGACCCAGTACTTC
TRBD1	NA	TRBJ1-2	TRBV15	CATSRGQGGGYTF	TGTGCCACCAGCAGAGGACAGGGTGGTGGCTACACCTTC
NA	NA	TRBJ1-2	TRBV4-1	CASSQDLGRNGYTF	TGCGCCAGCAGCCAAGATCTGGGGCGGAATGGCTACACCTTC
NA	once	TRBJ2-1	TRBV12-3/TRBV12-4	CASSFSYNEQFF	TGTGCCAGCAGTTTTTCATACAATGAGCAGTTCTTC
NA	NA	TRBJ1-1	TRBV5-4	CASSLKGVNTEAFF	TGTGCCAGCAGCTTAAAGGGGGTGAACACTGAAGCTTTCTTT
TRBD1	NA	TRBJ2-3	TRBV9	CASSATGGWSTDTQYF	TGTGCCAGCAGCGCGACAGGGGGTTGGAGCACAGATACGCAGTATTTT
NA	NA	TRBJ1-1	TRBV19	CASSLGPNTEAFF	TGTGCCAGTAGTTTGGGGCCGAACACTGAAGCTTTCTTT
NA	once	TRBJ2-3	TRBV6-5	CASIAGSTDTQYF	TGTGCCAGCATCGCAGGGTCCACAGATACGCAGTATTTT
NA	NA	TRBJ2-1	TRBV6-2/TRBV6-3	CASSPPGLLAEQFF	TGTGCCAGCAGTCCCCCGGGACTTCTGGCTGAGCAGTTCTTC
NA	NA	TRBJ1-1	TRBV19	CASSTSWEDGAFF	TGTGCCAGTAGTACCTCCTGGGAGGATGGAGCTTTCTTT
NA	NA	TRBJ1-2	TRBV5-5	CASSPTSSGNYGYTF	TGTGCCAGCAGCCCAACCAGTTCGGGTAACTATGGCTACACCTTC
TRBD1	NA	TRBJ1-2	TRBV3-1/TRBV3-2	CASSQDLDRATNYGYTF	TGTGCCAGCAGCCAAGATTTAGACAGGGCTACTAACTATGGCTACACCTTC
NA	NA	TRBJ2-3	TRBV9	CASSADLLGDTQYF	TGTGCCAGCAGCGCGGACCTACTAGGGGATACGCAGTATTTT
TRBD1	NA	TRBJ1-2	TRBV14	CASSPMGQEVYGYTF	TGTGCCAGCAGCCCAATGGGACAGGAGGTCTATGGCTACACCTTC